In its sample, the clone carrying this T cell receptor beta chain was seen many times. This sample stems from a study of tumor-infiltrating lymphocytes in oesophageal squamous cell carcinoma. TCRdb reprocessed the PCR reads with MiXCR, giving one entry per CDR3 protein. The repertoire holds approximately 10,000 distinct CDR3 sequences, with around 60% as singletons. CDR1 and CDR2 from the germline V gene are SEHNR and FQNEAQ (reference sequence). This CDR3 is 15 amino acids long. Trimming took off 5 bases at V and 5 bases at J, with 19 bases between the two ends. The source material was esophageal tumor tissue. The chain is built from TRBV7-9 and TRBJ2-7; D may be TRBD1 (5 bases). The receptor's source is a female donor with esophageal squamous cell carcinoma. Here the CDR3 reads CASSPLNLGVHEQYF. DNA of the CDR3: TGTGCCAGCAGCCCGTTAAACCTAGGGGTCCACGAGCAGTACTTC.